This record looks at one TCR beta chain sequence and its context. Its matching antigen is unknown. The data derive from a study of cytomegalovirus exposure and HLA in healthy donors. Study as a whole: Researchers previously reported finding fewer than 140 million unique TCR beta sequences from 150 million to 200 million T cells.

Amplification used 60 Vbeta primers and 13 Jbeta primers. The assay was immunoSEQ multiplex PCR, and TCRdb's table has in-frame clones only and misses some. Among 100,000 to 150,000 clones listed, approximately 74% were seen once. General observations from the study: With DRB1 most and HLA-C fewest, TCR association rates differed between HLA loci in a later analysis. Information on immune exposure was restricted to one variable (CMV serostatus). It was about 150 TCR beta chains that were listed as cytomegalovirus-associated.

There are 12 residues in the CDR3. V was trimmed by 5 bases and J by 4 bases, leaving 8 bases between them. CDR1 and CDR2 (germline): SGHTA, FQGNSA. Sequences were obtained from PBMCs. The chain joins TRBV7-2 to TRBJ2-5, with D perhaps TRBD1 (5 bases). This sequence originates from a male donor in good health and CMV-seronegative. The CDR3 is CASSAQGETQYF. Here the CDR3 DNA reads TGTGCCAGCAGCGCCCAGGGAGAGACCCAGTACTTC.